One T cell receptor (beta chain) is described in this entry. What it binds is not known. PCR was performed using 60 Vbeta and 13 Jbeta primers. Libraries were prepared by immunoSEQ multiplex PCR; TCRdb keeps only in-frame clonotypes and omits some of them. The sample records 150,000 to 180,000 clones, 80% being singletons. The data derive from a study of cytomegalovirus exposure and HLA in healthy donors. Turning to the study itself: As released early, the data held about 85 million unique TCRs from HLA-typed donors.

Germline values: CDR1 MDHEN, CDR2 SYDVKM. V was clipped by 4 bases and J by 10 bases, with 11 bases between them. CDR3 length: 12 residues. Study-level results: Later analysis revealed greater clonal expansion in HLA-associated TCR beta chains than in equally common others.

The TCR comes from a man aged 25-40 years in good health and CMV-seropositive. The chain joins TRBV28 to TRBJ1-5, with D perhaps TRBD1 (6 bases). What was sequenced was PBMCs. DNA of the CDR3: TGTGCCAGCAGTTCACAGGGTTTTCCCCAGCATTTT. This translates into CASSSQGFPQHF.